This passage covers 30 T cell receptor beta chains from one sample sequenced in a study of cytomegalovirus exposure and HLA in healthy donors. This PCR relied on a set of 60 Vbeta primers and 13 Jbeta primers. Clones were read by immunoSEQ multiplex PCR, and TCRdb kept only the in-frame ones, dropping some. The sample has about 120,000 clones, around 69% seen once. Sequenced sample: PBMCs. Receptors were obtained from a woman between 35 and 50 years old in good health and CMV-seropositive.

This chain uses TRBV30 with TRBJ1-6; D is perhaps TRBD1 (6 bases). Germline V CDR1 and CDR2: GTSNPN, SVGIG (reference sequence). CDR3 length equals 13 residues. V was cut by 4 bases and J by 4 bases, with 8 bases left in between. CDR3 nucleotide sequence: TGTGCCTGGACAGGGGCTTATAATTCACCCCTCCACTTT. Translating it yields CAWTGAYNSPLHF.

V and J are TRBV6-6 and TRBJ1-4; TRBD1 matches 7 bases. There are 15 residues in the CDR3. V was clipped by 6 bases and J by 0 bases; unmatched bases: 4. CDR1 is MNHNY, CDR2 SVGAGI, per germline (reference sequence). The DNA of the CDR3 is TGTGCCAGCAGCTCCGGGACAGCAACTAATGAAAAACTGTTTTTT. Translating gives CASSSGTATNEKLFF.

V gene TRBV11-2 combines with J gene TRBJ2-7; 8 bases are a match to TRBD1. This CDR3 is built from 15 residues. Per the germline V gene, CDR1 is SGHAT and CDR2 is FQNNGV. V lost 1 base to trimming and J lost 3 bases; unmatched junction nucleotides: 5. The CDR3 DNA is TGTGCCAGCAGCTTAGCCTTAACAGGGGGCTACGAGCAGTACTTC. The encoded protein is CASSLALTGGYEQYF.

This chain connects TRBV6-4 to TRBJ2-3; TRBD2 might be the D (6 bases). This CDR3 region has 14 residues. CDR1 and CDR2 (germline): MRHNA, SNTAGT. The V end was cut by 4 bases, the J end by 4 bases, with 12 bases between. The CDR3 bases are TGTGCCAGCAGTGTAGTAGCGGAGTCAGATACGCAGTATTTT. This encodes CASSVVAESDTQYF.

The V gene is TRBV19, the J gene TRBJ1-4; unclear D gene. Trimming took 7 bases from V and 0 from J, leaving 6 bases between them. The CDR3 runs to 13 residues. The germline V gene encodes CDR1 LNHDA and CDR2 SQIVND (reference sequence). CDR3 residues: CASMEATNEKLFF. For the CDR3, the DNA is TGTGCCAGTATGGAGGCAACTAATGAAAAACTGTTTTTT.

This clone appeared a few times. V and J are TRBV5-1 and TRBJ1-2; D is uncertain. The CDR3 runs 14 residues. V was clipped by 0 bases and J by 0 bases, with 6 bases between them. Looked up from germline, CDR1 is SGHRS and CDR2 is YFSETQ. This chain's CDR3 is CASSLDGANYGYTF. The CDR3 bases are TGCGCCAGCAGCTTGGACGGAGCTAACTATGGCTACACCTTC.

As for this clone: This sample includes further DNA sequences coding for the same CDR3. The chain carries TRBV2 and TRBJ2-5; weak D call: TRBD1 (7 bases). The CDR3 extends over 14 amino acids. Germline loops: CDR1 SNHLY, CDR2 FYNNEI. Trimming removed 1 base at V and 5 bases at J, with 11 bases between. CDR3 DNA sequence: TGTGCCAGCAGTGAAGGTCAGGGGGGCGAGACCCAGTACTTC. Amino acids: CASSEGQGGETQYF.

The chain couples TRBV7-9 to TRBJ2-3; 8 bases are a match to TRBD2. Unmatched junction bases numbered 5, after V lost 3 bases and J lost 3 bases. Germline values: CDR1 SEHNR, CDR2 FQNEAQ (reference sequence). This CDR3 contains 15 residues. The CDR3 sequence: CASSLSGGPTDTQYF. Written as DNA, the CDR3 is TGTGCCAGCAGCTTGTCGGGAGGGCCGACAGATACGCAGTATTTT.

V is TRBV27 and J is TRBJ2-5; D perhaps matches TRBD1 (5 bases). This CDR3 region has 14 residues. Germline V gene lookup returns CDR1 MNHEY and CDR2 SMNVEV (reference sequence). Trimming took 5 bases from V and 2 from J, leaving 12 bases between them. CDR3 protein: CASSRQGRQETQYF. The CDR3 DNA sequence: TGTGCCAGCAGTCGTCAGGGTCGGCAAGAGACCCAGTACTTC.

The CDR3 DNA reads as TGTGCCAGCAGTTTATGGCCCGTGAACACTGAAGCTTTCTTT. Translation gives CASSLWPVNTEAFF. The rearrangement uses TRBV27 and TRBJ1-1; D gene unclear. Between the trimmed V and J ends, which lost 1 base and 0 bases, there was a span of 6 bases. This CDR3 region has 14 residues. Per the germline V gene, CDR1 is MNHEY and CDR2 is SMNVEV (reference sequence).

This chain uses TRBV6-6 with TRBJ2-2; no clear D gene. V lost 1 base, J lost 0 bases, and 9 bases lay in between. Germline CDR1 MNHNY, CDR2 SVGAGI (reference sequence). This CDR3 comprises 16 residues. The DNA of the CDR3 is TGTGCCAGCAGTTACTTAGTCGGAGCGAACACCGGGGAGCTGTTTTTT. This gives the protein CASSYLVGANTGELFF.

The chain links TRBV19 to TRBJ2-1; 9 nucleotides match TRBD1. The CDR3 is made up of 15 amino acids. The germline CDR1 and CDR2 sequences are LNHDA and SQIVND (reference sequence). The J segment lost 8 bases and the V segment lost 5 bases, leaving 10 bases of the junction unmatched. Here the CDR3 reads CASSLQQGAFDEQFF. In nucleotides, the CDR3 is TGTGCCAGTAGTCTACAACAGGGGGCGTTCGATGAGCAGTTCTTC.

CDR3 coding DNA: TGTGCCAGCAGCCACACTTTTGCCCGACGAGGGGGCCATGGCTACACCTTC. Its translation is CASSHTFARRGGHGYTF. The V call is TRBV7-2, the J call TRBJ1-2, with 7 bases that match TRBD1. Germline V lookup: CDR1 SGHTA, CDR2 FQGNSA. The J segment lost 6 bases and the V segment lost 5 bases, leaving 18 bases of the junction unmatched. The CDR3 runs to 17 residues.

J is TRBJ2-7 and V is TRBV10-3; D remains unclear. The length of the CDR3 is 13 residues. Germline CDR1 is ENHRY and CDR2 is SYGVKD. Trimming cost V 2 bases and J 3 bases, with 8 bases left between them. CDR3: CAISERLSYEQYF. As DNA, the CDR3 is TGTGCCATCAGTGAGCGACTGAGCTACGAGCAGTACTTC.

The rearrangement links TRBV13 to TRBJ2-3, with 12 positions matching TRBD2. The germline CDR1 and CDR2 sequences are PRHDT and FYEKMQ (reference sequence). The ends lost 4 bases at V and 0 bases at J; junction bases unmatched: 8. The CDR3 spans 18 residues. The CDR3 is CASSSGLAGIPSTDTQYF. The CDR3 nucleotides are TGTGCCAGCAGCTCGGGACTAGCGGGCATCCCTAGCACAGATACGCAGTATTTT.

V and J are TRBV9 and TRBJ2-7, with 7 bases matching TRBD1. Germline V gives CDR1 SGDLS, CDR2 YYNGEE. With V trimmed by 3 bases and J by 3 bases, 6 bases remained unmatched. The CDR3 has 14 residues. The CDR3 protein is CASSATGTDYEQYF. CDR3 coding DNA: TGTGCCAGCAGCGCCACCGGGACAGACTACGAGCAGTACTTC. Looking up the rest from reference TRBV9 and TRBJ2-7 gives the full variable domain: DSGVTQTPKHLITATGQRVTLRCSPRSGDLSVYWYQQSLDQGLQFLIQYYNGEERAKGNILERFSAQQFPDLHSELNLSSLELGDSALYFCASSATGTDYEQYFGPGTRLTVT.

This clone came up a few times. Other DNA sequences from this sample encode an identical CDR3 as well. The V call is TRBV5-1, the J call TRBJ1-1, with D possibly TRBD1 on 5 matching bases. V lost 3 bases to trimming and J lost 7 bases, with 10 bases between them. Germline V CDR1 and CDR2: SGHRS, YFSETQ. CDR3 length: 12 residues. The chain's CDR3 is CASSWGGDEAFF. DNA of the CDR3: TGCGCCAGCAGCTGGGGGGGGGATGAAGCTTTCTTT.

Concerning this clone itself: Germline and junction disagree at one end, which may indicate a read error. The chain is built from TRBV7-2 and TRBJ1-1; D gene uncertain. This CDR3 has 12 amino acids. CDR1 is SGHTA, CDR2 FQGNSA, per germline. DNA for the CDR3: TGTGCCAGCAGCTTACAATTAACCGGGTCCATCTTT. It translates to CASSLQLTGSIF.

V is TRBV5-1 and J is TRBJ2-7, with D possibly being TRBD1 (6 bases). The germline V and J ends were trimmed by 4 bases and 0 bases, with 14 bases remaining between them. The CDR3 extends over 15 amino acids. Germline CDR1 is SGHRS and CDR2 is YFSETQ. The CDR3 protein is CASSPGTPNSYEQYF. The CDR3 DNA reads TGCGCCAGCAGCCCTGGGACACCGAACTCCTACGAGCAGTACTTC.

In its sample, this clone was seen a few times. J is TRBJ1-5 and V is TRBV5-6; D is possibly TRBD1 (5 bases). The CDR3 is made up of 14 amino acids. Per the germline V gene, CDR1 is SGHDT and CDR2 is YYEEEE. Trimming stripped 4 bases from V and 4 bases from J, with 12 bases between. CDR3 nucleotides: TGTGCCAGCAGCCGCCGACAGCCGAATCAGCCCCAGCATTTT. It encodes CASSRRQPNQPQHF.

This clone was seen a few times. This chain connects TRBV28 to TRBJ1-1, with 7 bases matching TRBD1. Trimming removed 0 bases from V and 2 bases from J; junction bases left unmatched: 6. CDR3 length: 16 amino acids. CDR1 MDHEN and CDR2 SYDVKM come from the germline V gene. CDR3 DNA sequence: TGTGCCAGCAGTTTATGGGCAGGGGGTCGAAACACTGAAGCTTTCTTT. As protein: CASSLWAGGRNTEAFF.

The V call is TRBV28, the J call TRBJ1-1, with D possibly being TRBD1 (6 bases). The CDR3 contains 15 residues. With 6 bases removed from V and 1 base from J, the gap between germline ends came to 15 bases. CDR1 is MDHEN and CDR2 is SYDVKM in the germline V gene. Here the CDR3 DNA reads TGTGCCAGCAGCCAAGGGGGGGGTACGAACACTGAAGCTTTCTTT. Translating gives CASSQGGGTNTEAFF.

The chain employs TRBV28 and TRBJ2-1; TRBD1 is a possible D gene (6 bases). Trimming cost V 3 bases and J 9 bases, with 6 bases left between them. Germline V gene sequence: CDR1 MDHEN, CDR2 SYDVKM. This CDR3 has 11 residues. The CDR3 sequence is CASSLGAEQFF. The CDR3 DNA follows: TGTGCCAGCAGTTTGGGGGCTGAGCAGTTCTTC.

This clone was recorded a few times. V is TRBV5-1 and J is TRBJ2-5; tentative D call: TRBD2 (6 bases). The tail of the sequence fits TRBJ2-7 better, so the J call may be wrong. Germline CDR1 and CDR2: SGHRS and YFSETQ. The CDR3 consists of 14 residues. The CDR3 is CASSLGQGGNEQYF. CDR3 DNA sequence: TGCGCCAGCAGCTTGGGGCAGGGAGGCAACGAGCAGTACTTC.

The J gene is TRBJ2-1, the V gene TRBV7-2; D gene ambiguous. The CDR3 totals 13 residues. Germline V gene lookup returns CDR1 SGHTA and CDR2 FQGNSA. V dropped 4 bases and J dropped 7 bases, with 11 bases sitting between them. The CDR3 here is CASSCYRCNEQFF. CDR3 DNA: TGTGCCAGCAGCTGCTACCGATGTAATGAGCAGTTCTTC.

This chain connects TRBV25-1 to TRBJ2-3, with D tentatively TRBD1 (7 bases). Germline CDR1 and CDR2: MGHDK and SYGVNS. V lost 0 bases and J 2 bases, leaving 18 bases between the germline ends. The CDR3 consists of 18 residues. As DNA, the CDR3 is TGTGCCAGCAGTGAATATAGGGGAGCAGGGGGGATCACAGATACGCAGTATTTT. Translating it yields CASSEYRGAGGITDTQYF.

The gene calls are TRBV2 and TRBJ2-1, with TRBD2 matching over 9 bases. With V trimmed by 3 bases and J by 8 bases, 2 bases remained unmatched. The CDR3 is 13 amino acids. The V gene's germline CDR1 is SNHLY and CDR2 FYNNEI. The CDR3 protein is CASSEGLADEQFF. The CDR3 coding sequence is TGTGCCAGCAGTGAGGGACTAGCCGATGAGCAGTTCTTC.

This clone appeared a few times. The rearrangement joins TRBV5-4 to TRBJ1-3, with 9 positions matching TRBD1. V lost 4 bases, J lost 1 base, and 9 bases stayed unmatched. This CDR3 contains 17 residues. Looked up from germline, CDR1 is SGHNT and CDR2 is YYREEE (reference sequence). CDR3 region: CASSPHGTGRSGNTIYF. DNA for the CDR3: TGTGCCAGCAGCCCACACGGGACAGGGCGTTCTGGAAACACCATATATTTT. Variable domain in full (rest from reference TRBV5-4 and TRBJ1-3): ETGVTQSPTHLIKTRGQQVTLRCSSQSGHNTVSWYQQALGQGPQFIFQYYREEENGRGNFPPRFSGLQFPNYSSELNVNALELDDSALYLCASSPHGTGRSGNTIYFGEGSWLTVV.

This chain links TRBV29-1 with TRBJ2-2; no reliable D call. This CDR3 has 13 amino acids. Germline-derived CDR1 and CDR2 are SQVTM and ANQGSEA. Trimming took off 4 bases at V and 3 bases at J, with 9 bases between the two ends. The CDR3, as DNA: TGCAGCGTTGGTTTCCAGGACACCGGGGAGCTGTTTTTT. Translation gives CSVGFQDTGELFF.

The gene calls are TRBV29-1 and TRBJ2-1; TRBD1 matches 9 bases. Germline V CDR1 and CDR2: SQVTM, ANQGSEA. V was pared by 6 bases and J by 6 bases, with 6 bases of the junction left unmatched. This CDR3 is built from 13 residues. DNA of the CDR3: TGCAGCGTGGGACAGGGCCCATCCAATGAGCAGTTCTTC. Protein product: CSVGQGPSNEQFF.